This is a list of T cell receptor beta chains from one sample in a study of T cell changes during pregnancy in multiple sclerosis. Here immunoSEQ multiplex PCR was the method, and the copy in TCRdb shows in-frame clones only, minus some. The profile shows roughly 39,000 clones, roughly 91% of them singletons. Sequencing was carried out using PBMCs (not recorded whether the cells were cultured). These receptors originate from a female donor with multiple sclerosis, enrolled in a pregnancy study. The CDR3 runs from the conserved cysteine through the conserved F or W. A D gene is named only where the DNA matches it firmly. Where a row states a size, it is once, few, many or the class of an expanded clone; other rows omit it.

v_gene	j_gene	abundance	len	d_gene	CDR3nt	CDR3aa
TRBV19	TRBJ2-6	-	18	TRBD2	TGTGCCAGTAGTACCGAACTAGCGGGACACTCTGGGGCCAACGTCCTGACTTTC	CASSTELAGHSGANVLTF
TRBV6-5	TRBJ1-2	-	15	-	TGTGCCGTAAGCAGCCCAGGTTGGGGCAACTATGGCTACACCTTC	CAVSSPGWGNYGYTF
TRBV5-6	TRBJ2-5	-	14	TRBD1	TGTGCCAGCAGCTTGCGACAGGGCAAAGAGACCCAGTACTTC	CASSLRQGKETQYF
TRBV29-1	TRBJ1-2	-	14	TRBD1	TGCAGCGTCGTAACAGGGGCGACAAACTATGGCTACACCTTC	CSVVTGATNYGYTF
TRBV7-9	TRBJ1-2	-	14	-	TGTGCCAGCAGCCCTAGTGCGGGGCCCTATGGCTACACCTTC	CASSPSAGPYGYTF
TRBV4-1	TRBJ1-4	-	15	TRBD1	TGCGCCAGCAGACCCCCGGGACAGCCTTATGAAAAACTGTTTTTT	CASRPPGQPYEKLFF
TRBV5-1	TRBJ2-7	-	14	TRBD1	TGCGCCAGCAGCTTGGGACAGGGGGCCTACGAGCAGTACTTC	CASSLGQGAYEQYF
TRBV23-1	TRBJ2-5	-	16	-	TGCGCCAGCAGTCAATTGCGAGAGGCGTACCAAGAGACCCAGTACTTC	CASSQLREAYQETQYF
TRBV19	TRBJ1-2	-	15	TRBD1	TGTGCCAGTAGTATAACCCCCCCAGGGGGCCGAGGCTACACCTTC	CASSITPPGGRGYTF
TRBV18	TRBJ2-1	once	17	-	TGTGCCAGCTCACCACCGCCCAGCGAAAGCTCCTACAATGAGCAGTTCTTC	CASSPPPSESSYNEQFF
TRBV6-6	TRBJ2-2	-	14	-	TGTGCCAGCAGGGAGGGGCGGGACACCGGGGAGCTGTTTTTT	CASREGRDTGELFF
TRBV5-1	TRBJ2-7	-	13	-	TGCGCCAGCAGCACAGGGTTTCAGGACGAGCAGTACTTC	CASSTGFQDEQYF
TRBV30	TRBJ1-5	-	13	TRBD1	TGTGCCTGGAGTAGCAGGGGGTATCAGCCCCAGCATTTT	CAWSSRGYQPQHF
TRBV5-1	TRBJ2-2	once	15	-	TGCGCCAGCAGCTTGGATACAACGAACACCGGGGAGCTGTTTTTT	CASSLDTTNTGELFF
TRBV27	TRBJ1-1	-	15	TRBD1	TGTGCCAGCAGTGGAGACAGGGGGTGGAACACTGAAGCTTTCTTT	CASSGDRGWNTEAFF
TRBV7-9	TRBJ1-2	-	14	-	TGTGCCAGCACCTTTACCGGGGCTCACTATGGCTACACCTTC	CASTFTGAHYGYTF
TRBV18	TRBJ2-2	-	16	TRBD1	TGTGCCAGCTCACCTTTTGACAGGGCGAACACCGGGGAGCTGTTTTTT	CASSPFDRANTGELFF
TRBV5-4	TRBJ2-3	-	15	TRBD1	TGTGCCAGCAGCTTGGGGGGACAGGGGACAGATACGCAGTATTTT	CASSLGGQGTDTQYF
TRBV18	TRBJ2-5	-	15	-	TGTGCCAGCTCACCAGGTACAAGCGGGCGGGAGACCCAGTACTTC	CASSPGTSGRETQYF
TRBV13	TRBJ2-1	-	15	TRBD2	TGTGCCAGCAGCCTCTTGGGACTACCTTACAATGAGCAGTTCTTC	CASSLLGLPYNEQFF
TRBV6-5	TRBJ1-5	-	15	-	TGTGCCAGCAGTTACGGGTACCAGGGGAATCAGCCCCAGCATTTT	CASSYGYQGNQPQHF
TRBV20-1	TRBJ2-5	-	10	-	TGCAGTGCCTCTTCTGAGACCCAGTACTTC	CSASSETQYF
TRBV30	TRBJ1-5	-	14	-	TGTGCCTGGAGTGTACGGGCAGGTAATCAGCCCCAGCATTTT	CAWSVRAGNQPQHF
TRBV9	TRBJ2-1	-	15	TRBD2	TGTGCCAGCAGCGAGACTAGCGGGAGTATAAATGAGCAGTTCTTC	CASSETSGSINEQFF
TRBV5-1	TRBJ1-2	-	13	-	TGCGCCAGCAGCGATATCCCAGGGCTTGGCTACACCTTC	CASSDIPGLGYTF
TRBV28	TRBJ2-1	-	17	TRBD2	TGTGCCAGCAGTGGAGGACTAGCGGCCTTCTCCTACAATGAGCAGTTCTTC	CASSGGLAAFSYNEQFF
TRBV4-1	TRBJ1-5	-	14	-	TGCGCCAGCAGCCCCTGGGGGAGCAATCAGCCCCAGCATTTT	CASSPWGSNQPQHF
TRBV19	TRBJ2-1	once	16	-	TGTGCCAGTAGTATCTTCTTAGCGGACGACTACAATGAGCAGTTCTTC	CASSIFLADDYNEQFF
TRBV6-5	TRBJ2-2	-	15	TRBD2	TGTGCCAGCAGTACTAGCGGATCAAACACCGGGGAGCTGTTTTTT	CASSTSGSNTGELFF
TRBV2	TRBJ1-5	-	14	-	TGTGCCAGCAGTGAAGCGGCCTCCCCTGGGCCCCAGCATTTT	CASSEAASPGPQHF
TRBV28	TRBJ2-7	few	15	-	TGTGCCAGCAGGAGGACGGCTGCTAGCTCCTACGAGCAGTACTTC	CASRRTAASSYEQYF
TRBV19	TRBJ2-3	few	12	-	TGTGCCAGTAAGTCGGGCACAGATACGCAGTATTTT	CASKSGTDTQYF
TRBV6-5	TRBJ2-5	-	12	TRBD1	TGTGCCACATGGACAGGGTTAGAGACCCAGTACTTC	CATWTGLETQYF
TRBV6-4	TRBJ2-3	-	16	-	TGTGCCAGCAGTGATGGTTCATCCTCGGGCACAGATACGCAGTATTTT	CASSDGSSSGTDTQYF
TRBV5-8	TRBJ2-3	-	16	-	TGTGCCAGCAGCTTCGAGGCCCCGGCGGCCACAGATACGCAGTATTTT	CASSFEAPAATDTQYF
TRBV9	TRBJ1-4	-	14	TRBD1	TGTGCCAGCAGCTTGACCGGGACAGGAGAAAAACTGTTTTTT	CASSLTGTGEKLFF
TRBV27	TRBJ2-1	-	16	-	TGTGCCAGCAGTCCCTGGACTACCTTCTCCTACAATGAGCAGTTCTTC	CASSPWTTFSYNEQFF
TRBV5-4	TRBJ2-5	-	17	TRBD2	TGTGCCAGCAGCTCCGGATCGACTAGCGGGCCCCATGGGGCCCAGTACTTC	CASSSGSTSGPHGAQYF
TRBV21-1	TRBJ2-2	-	16	-	TGTGCCAGCAGCAAAGTTCGTGGCGGGAACACCGGGGAGCTGTTTTTT	CASSKVRGGNTGELFF
TRBV5-4	TRBJ2-7	few	18	TRBD2	TGTGCCAGCAGTCTTAGCGGGCTACCCAACGAAAAAACCTACGAGCAGTACTTC	CASSLSGLPNEKTYEQYF
TRBV10-1	TRBJ2-7	-	16	TRBD2	TGCGCCAGCAGTGAGTGGGGCGGGACTAGCTCCTACGAGCAGTACTTC	CASSEWGGTSSYEQYF
TRBV10-3	TRBJ2-5	-	14	-	TGTGCCATCAGTGAGGTGAGATCACAAGAGACCCAGTACTTC	CAISEVRSQETQYF
TRBV7-2	TRBJ2-7	-	14	-	TGTGCCAGCAGCTTAGTCCCGGGACCATACGAGCAGTACTTC	CASSLVPGPYEQYF
TRBV6-6	TRBJ2-6	-	13	-	TGTGCCAGCAGCCTTTCCGGGGCCAACGTCCTGACTTTC	CASSLSGANVLTF
TRBV5-6	TRBJ2-7	medium-sized	14	-	TGTGCCAGCAGCTTTACTCCTAGCTCCTACGAGCAGTACTTC	CASSFTPSSYEQYF
TRBV9	TRBJ2-3	-	16	-	TGTGCCAGCAGCCCCCCCGGCAGGGTTAGCACAGATACGCAGTATTTT	CASSPPGRVSTDTQYF
TRBV5-6	TRBJ2-1	-	18	-	TGTGCCAGCAGCCCAGACGCAACCGTCAGGCTTGCGGGTTATGAGCAGTTCTTC	CASSPDATVRLAGYEQFF
TRBV5-6	TRBJ2-7	-	16	TRBD2	TGTGCCAGCAGCCCCGGGACTAGCGGGAGTCCCTACGAGCAGTACTTC	CASSPGTSGSPYEQYF
TRBV11-1	TRBJ2-7	-	13	TRBD1	TGTGCCAGCAGCCCCGGACAGGGTTTGGAGCAGTACTTC	CASSPGQGLEQYF
TRBV30	TRBJ1-2	-	15	TRBD1	TGTGCCTGGAGTGTGGCAGGGGGAAGTAACTATGGCTACACCTTC	CAWSVAGGSNYGYTF
TRBV29-1	TRBJ2-5	once	13	TRBD2	TGCAGCGTTGTGCGGGGGGGAGGGGAGACCCAGTACTTC	CSVVRGGGETQYF
TRBV6-1	TRBJ1-2	-	15	-	TGTGCCAGCACCGTACAGTTGAGTTCAACCTATGGCTACACCTTC	CASTVQLSSTYGYTF
TRBV14	TRBJ2-4	-	15	TRBD2	TGTGCCAGCAGCCAAGCCGGGGCGGGAGCTTACATTCAGTACTTC	CASSQAGAGAYIQYF
TRBV7-2	TRBJ2-2	-	14	-	TGTGCCAGCAGCTTTTCAGGGGACACCGGGGAGCTGTTTTTT	CASSFSGDTGELFF
TRBV6-6	TRBJ2-3	-	15	-	TGTGCCAGCAGTGACCTAGACAGGTCCACAGATACGCAGTATTTT	CASSDLDRSTDTQYF
TRBV5-1	TRBJ2-5	-	13	-	TGCGCCAGCAGCTTGTTAGGGGAGGAGACCCAGTACTTC	CASSLLGEETQYF
TRBV5-1	TRBJ2-5	few	16	TRBD2	TGCGCCAGCAGCCCGGGACTAGCGGGAGGGCAGGAGACCCAGTACTTC	CASSPGLAGGQETQYF